This T cell receptor (beta chain) was found in a study of identical twins. The CDR3 is made up of 17 amino acids. V lost 6 bases, J lost 0 bases, and 20 bases lay in between. The germline gives CDR1 MNHNS, CDR2 SASEGT. This clonotype was seen a handful of times. The target antigen is unknown. Whole-study results and caveats: Carriage of fewer insertions was seen in abundant cord blood beta clonotypes, whereas memory repertoires showed none. Because invariant MAIT and iNKT cells could be present, zero-insertion analyses could be partly confounded. Instead of following the same donors, the conclusions were based on cross-sectional statistical analysis.

The authors used template switching to add a universal primer site and gave cDNA unique molecular identifiers. Via MiXCR, TCRdb re-called the 5' RACE reads, giving one row per CDR3 protein. The profile covers about 810,000 distinct CDR3 sequences, with around 12% appearing a single time and roughly 1.5% taken by the ten largest. The same sample was also studied in work on yellow fever vaccine responses in identical twins.

The chain recombines TRBV6-1 with TRBJ1-2; D ambiguous. The receptor was isolated from a woman aged 18-29 years in good health. The material sequenced was PBMCs. The CDR3 nucleotides are TGTGCCAGCAGCCGCGGGCCCGGCGGACGTTCTAACTATGGCTACACCTTC. It specifies CASSRGPGGRSNYGYTF.